This TCR beta chain originates from a study of CD8+ T cells in alopecia areata. RNA was isolated and reverse transcribed to cDNA, the sequencing template. Only in-frame clones appear in the TCRdb table, and some are missing; sequencing was by immunoSEQ multiplex PCR. The repertoire consists of more than 110,000 clones, with about four fifths occurring once and the leading ten covering approximately 25%. Germline CDR1 reads MGHDK; CDR2 reads SYGVNS. Trimming shortened V by 0 bases and J by 2 bases, and 4 bases separated the two germline ends. The CDR3 consists of 13 residues. Treatment indicated: oral pan-JAK inhibitor, 5-10 mg twice daily.

The sequence was collected from a human donor with alopecia areata. The chain recombines TRBV25-1 with TRBJ1-2; D is uncertain. The source was CD8+ T cells sorted from blood, collected at week 4, from a patient treated with tofacitinib. The chain's CDR3 is CASSEYSNYGYTF. CDR3 coding DNA: TGTGCCAGCAGTGAATATTCAAACTATGGCTACACCTTC.